This passage covers 7 T cell receptor beta chains from one sample sequenced in a study of cytomegalovirus exposure and HLA in healthy donors. The PCR made use of 60 Vbeta and 13 Jbeta primers. Method: immunoSEQ multiplex PCR; TCRdb's copy keeps in-frame clones and lacks some. The sample has approximately 150,000 clones, roughly 85% seen once. The specimen sequenced was PBMCs. The source is a man aged 35 to 55 in good health and CMV-seronegative.

J is TRBJ2-2 and V is TRBV29-1; 10 bases line up with TRBD1. The V segment lost 7 bases and the J segment 0 bases; nucleotides outside the gene matches: 2. Germline CDR1 SQVTM, CDR2 ANQGSEA. The CDR3 is made up of 14 amino acids. The CDR3 region is CSAGQGTNTGELFF. As DNA, the CDR3 is TGCAGCGCGGGACAGGGGACGAACACCGGGGAGCTGTTTTTT.

The rearrangement joins TRBV10-2 to TRBJ2-3; D remains ambiguous. The V and J ends lost 6 bases and 0 bases respectively, with 13 bases between them. CDR1 and CDR2 from the germline V gene are WSHSY and SAAADI. CDR3 length equals 15 residues. CDR3 protein: CASRVSRTSTDTQYF. CDR3 coding DNA: TGCGCCAGCAGAGTTAGCAGAACAAGCACAGATACGCAGTATTTT.

The chain employs TRBV27 and TRBJ2-7, with TRBD2 matching 9 bases. Germline trimming cut 3 bases from V and 2 bases from J; bases unmatched to any gene: 2. CDR3 length: 14 amino acids. The germline V gene encodes CDR1 MNHEY and CDR2 SMNVEV (reference sequence). CDR3 DNA sequence: TGTGCCAGCAGTTTGGCGGGAGGGACCTACGAGCAGTACTTC. Encoded protein: CASSLAGGTYEQYF.

The rearrangement links TRBV13 to TRBJ1-1, with TRBD1 matching 10 bases. The CDR3 loop spans 14 amino acids. J gave up 2 bases and V 4 bases, and 1 base lay outside the gene matches. Germline loops: CDR1 PRHDT, CDR2 FYEKMQ (reference sequence). The CDR3: CASSWDRGNTEAFF. The CDR3, as DNA: TGTGCCAGCAGCTGGGACAGGGGTAACACTGAAGCTTTCTTT.

The chain links TRBV4-3 to TRBJ2-1, with TRBD2 as a possible D gene (5 bases). In germline, CDR1 is LGHNA, CDR2 YSLEER. The CDR3 sequence is 16 residues long. V was pared by 4 bases and J by 1 base, with 14 bases between. CDR3 in amino acids: CASSRIRSGSYNEQFF. The CDR3 bases are TGCGCCAGCAGCCGAATCAGATCGGGGTCCTACAATGAGCAGTTCTTC.

This clone has just one count. The chain combines TRBV2 with TRBJ2-1, with 11 bases lining up with TRBD2. The CDR3 is made up of 15 amino acids. The J segment lost 2 bases and the V segment lost 5 bases, leaving 2 bases of the junction unmatched. CDR1 and CDR2 (germline): SNHLY, FYNNEI. Here the CDR3 DNA reads TGTGCCAGCAGTCTGACTAGCGGGGCCTACAATGAGCAGTTCTTC. It encodes CASSLTSGAYNEQFF. The complete variable domain, with remaining parts taken from reference TRBV2 and TRBJ2-1, reads EPEVTQTPSHQVTQMGQEVILRCVPISNHLYFYWYRQILGQKVEFLVSFYNNEISEKSEIFDDQFSVERPDGSNFTLKIRSTKLEDSAMYFCASSLTSGAYNEQFFGPGTRLTVL.

DNA of the CDR3: TGTGCCAGCAGCCAATGGGACAGGGGGTACGAGCAGTACTTC. Its protein product is CASSQWDRGYEQYF. The chain joins TRBV14 to TRBJ2-7, with 11 bases lining up with TRBD1. After removal of 2 bases from V and 4 bases from J, the junction contained 1 base not matched to a gene. The CDR3 loop spans 14 amino acids. CDR1 and CDR2 (germline): SGHDN, FVKESK.